Below are 14 T cell receptor beta chains sequenced from a single sample in a study of blood T cell repertoires in COVID-19. Repertoires were generated with immunoSEQ multiplex PCR, while TCRdb's copy carries only in-frame clones and drops some. Among 150,000 to 200,000 clones, just under 90% were seen once, and the ten largest hold roughly 3.9%. The sample was peripheral blood. The receptors shown here come from a man between 18 and 29 years old with active or convalescent COVID-19.

V is TRBV7-2 and J is TRBJ1-1; 10 nucleotides match TRBD1. Germline-derived CDR1 and CDR2 are SGHTA and FQGNSA. This CDR3 spans 15 amino acids. This chain's CDR3 is CVTTRPGQGFTEAFF. CDR3 coding DNA: TGTGTTACCACAAGACCGGGACAGGGGTTCACTGAAGCTTTCTTT.

The V and J genes are TRBV6-6 and TRBJ1-6; 8 bases match TRBD1. The CDR3 runs 18 residues. The J segment lost 11 bases and the V segment lost 5 bases, leaving 20 bases of the junction unmatched. Germline V gene sequence: CDR1 MNHNY, CDR2 SVGAGI (reference sequence). CDR3 amino acids: CASSPYLSQGAGMPPLHF. Here the CDR3 DNA reads TGTGCCAGCAGTCCCTACTTATCCCAGGGGGCGGGGATGCCACCCCTCCACTTT.

V gene TRBV19 combines with J gene TRBJ1-1; 8 bases match TRBD1. J was trimmed by 4 bases and V by 7 bases; bases with no gene match: 11. This CDR3 region has 15 residues. Germline-derived CDR1 and CDR2 are LNHDA and SQIVND (reference sequence). CDR3 bases: TGTGCCAGTAACTCCGGACAGGGCTGGGGCACTGAAGCTTTCTTT. It yields the protein CASNSGQGWGTEAFF.

This chain links TRBV27 with TRBJ2-7; 11 nucleotides line up with TRBD2. The length of the CDR3 is 13 residues. The V gene's germline CDR1 is MNHEY and CDR2 SMNVEV (reference sequence). J lost 7 bases, V lost 8 bases, and 7 bases had no gene match. CDR3 sequence (DNA): TGTGCCAGCCGAAGACTAGCGGGAAAAGAGCAGTACTTC. This gives the protein CASRRLAGKEQYF.

For this clone: The junction differs from germline at one of its ends, possibly a read error. This chain joins TRBV5-6 and TRBJ2-5, with D possibly matching TRBD1 (6 bases). The CDR3 loop spans 13 amino acids. From germline, CDR1 is SGHDT and CDR2 YYEEEE. The DNA of the CDR3 is TGTGCCAGCACCTTGAACAGGGTTGAGACCCAGTACTTC. Its protein product is CASTLNRVETQYF.

The chain has TRBV11-2 and TRBJ2-7; D is perhaps TRBD1 (5 bases). Germline V gene lookup returns CDR1 SGHAT and CDR2 FQNNGV. This CDR3 contains 15 residues. V was clipped by 5 bases and J by 5 bases, with 19 bases between them. The chain's CDR3 is CASSSRGAPTDEQYF. The CDR3 DNA reads as TGTGCCAGCAGCAGCCGTGGGGCCCCAACTGACGAGCAGTACTTC.

The gene calls are TRBV9 and TRBJ1-6; the match to TRBD1 covers 9 bases. With V trimmed by 3 bases and J by 5 bases, 6 bases remained unmatched. Germline V gene sequence: CDR1 SGDLS, CDR2 YYNGEE. The CDR3 totals 16 residues. CDR3 sequence (DNA): TGTGCCAGCAGCGCCCAACAGGGGGCCGATAATTCACCCCTCCACTTT. Protein: CASSAQQGADNSPLHF.

This clone was counted a single time. This sequence joins TRBV24-1 and TRBJ1-5, with D hard to call. CDR1 and CDR2 from the germline V gene are KGHDR and SFDVKD. The CDR3 spans 13 residues. V lost 4 bases and J 4 bases, leaving 7 bases between the germline ends. This CDR3 reads CATSDRRNQPQHF. CDR3 in DNA: TGTGCCACCAGTGACAGAAGAAATCAGCCCCAGCATTTT.

A single count supports this clone. The rearrangement links TRBV19 to TRBJ1-1; no firm D call. Germline V lookup: CDR1 LNHDA, CDR2 SQIVND (reference sequence). Trimming removed 10 bases at V and 1 base at J, with 16 bases between. This CDR3 has 14 residues. As DNA, the CDR3 is TGTGCCACTCTAGGCGGGGATGCGAACACTGAAGCTTTCTTT. Translating it yields CATLGGDANTEAFF.

The V call is TRBV28, the J call TRBJ1-5; D may be TRBD1 (6 bases). Trimming took off 11 bases at V and 2 bases at J, with 19 bases between the two ends. The CDR3 runs 15 residues. Germline-derived CDR1 and CDR2 are MDHEN and SYDVKM. The CDR3 loop reads CASRPPPGGNQPQHF. The CDR3 DNA reads TGTGCCTCCCGGCCTCCTCCAGGGGGCAATCAGCCCCAGCATTTT. The full variable domain, in which reference TRBV28 and TRBJ1-5 provide the parts outside the CDR3, is DVKVTQSSRYLVKRTGEKVFLECVQDMDHENMFWYRQDPGLGLRLIYFSYDVKMKEKGDIPEGYSVSREKKERFSLILESASTNQTSMYLCASRPPPGGNQPQHFGDGTRLSIL.

The gene calls are TRBV6-6 and TRBJ2-7, with D maybe TRBD1 (5 bases). The germline V gene encodes CDR1 MNHNY and CDR2 SVGAGI (reference sequence). CDR3 size: 13 residues. Trimming left V 6 bases short and J 4 bases short, with 13 bases between. The DNA for the CDR3 is TGTGCCAGCAGCCCAGGGTTTCGGTACGAGCAGTACTTC. Amino acid sequence: CASSPGFRYEQYF.

This clone was seen a single time. The chain uses TRBV12-3 or TRBV12-4 and TRBJ2-1, with 9 nucleotides matching TRBD1. CDR3 length: 12 amino acids. V was clipped by 6 bases and J by 13 bases; unmatched bases: 7. The CDR3 protein is CASRSTGGFQFF. In nucleotides, the CDR3 is TGTGCCAGCAGGAGCACAGGGGGCTTCCAGTTCTTC.

V is TRBV27 and J is TRBJ2-2; 8 bases match TRBD2. This CDR3 is 17 amino acids long. Looked up from germline, CDR1 is MNHEY and CDR2 is SMNVEV (reference sequence). The ends lost 2 bases at V and 5 bases at J; junction bases unmatched: 10. The CDR3 DNA reads as TGTGCCAGCAGTTTAGTGGGGCGGGGGGCCTATACCGGGGAGCTGTTTTTT. Protein: CASSLVGRGAYTGELFF.

In DNA, the CDR3 is TGTGCCAGCTGGGGACTCCTCACCGGGGAGCTGTTTTTT. Protein product: CASWGLLTGELFF. This chain connects TRBV2 to TRBJ2-2, with D maybe TRBD2 (6 bases). Germline V CDR1 and CDR2: SNHLY, FYNNEI. The CDR3 length is 13 residues. The V and J ends lost 8 bases and 4 bases respectively, with 11 bases between them.